This T cell receptor beta chain was retrieved from a study of regulatory T cells in long-lasting Graves disease. The study, taken as a whole, reports: Patients with persistent disease showed a bias toward TRBV28, TRBJ1-2 and TRBJ2-5. Small sample size may have lowered accuracy. Compared with new cases, persistent Graves' patients showed reduced TCR diversity.

The time point is: newly diagnosed GD, antithyroid drugs for less than 3 months. PBMCs provided the RNA from which the TCR library was made. Patients met American Thyroid Association criteria for Graves' disease. As for this clonotype: The antigen remains unidentified.

This CDR3 spans 12 amino acids. The germline V gene has CDR1 MNHEY and CDR2 SVGEGT. Trimming took 5 bases from V and 6 from J, leaving 11 bases between them. Arm-PCR with iRepertoire HTBI primers amplified the CDR3 regions for these TCR beta libraries. TCRdb re-called the multiplex PCR reads with MiXCR, one entry per CDR3 protein. This table has 250,000 to 400,000 distinct CDR3 sequences, 18% appearing once. This material consisted of peripheral blood mononuclear cells (PBMCs), taken at new diagnosis, from a patient treated with antithyroid drugs. The TCR comes from a female donor with Graves disease. This chain uses TRBV6-2 or TRBV6-3 with TRBJ2-7, with D possibly TRBD1 on 5 matching bases. The CDR3 loop is CASSEWGSEQYF. The CDR3 nucleotides are TGTGCCAGCAGTGAATGGGGCTCCGAGCAGTACTTC.